These T cell receptor beta chains were read from a single sample in a study of a mutant IDH1 vaccine in newly diagnosed glioma. Produced via immunoSEQ multiplex PCR; TCRdb's table is partial and in-frame only. This table has some 34,000 clones, around nine tenths appearing once. These receptors have no known antigen. The sample here was PBMCs, taken from a glioma patient whose treatment included an IDH1 peptide vaccine. These receptors all come from a woman aged 40 to 50 with glioma. Both conserved end residues are part of each CDR3. D genes are given only for firm matches. A row's size may be missing; if present it is once, few, many or a size class.

j_call	clone_size	v_call	d_call	cdr3_nt	cdr3_aa
TRBJ2-4	.	TRBV5-6	TRBD1	TGTGCCAGCAGTGACAGGGGACGACTAGCCAAAAACATTCAGTACTTC	CASSDRGRLAKNIQYF
TRBJ2-4	once	TRBV18	TRBD2	TGTGCCAGCTCACCGACTAGCGGGATTTCCAAAAACATTCAGTACTTC	CASSPTSGISKNIQYF
TRBJ1-2	few	TRBV6-5	.	TGTGCCAGCAGTCATGGTGGCGATGGCTACACCTTC	CASSHGGDGYTF
TRBJ1-6	.	TRBV5-5	TRBD1	TGTGCCAGCAGCTTAGCGACAGGGGCCGGGGTTTCACCCCTCCACTTT	CASSLATGAGVSPLHF
TRBJ2-7	.	TRBV6-5	.	TGTGCCAGCAGGGGATCGAGGGCCACCTCCTACGAGCAGTACTTC	CASRGSRATSYEQYF
TRBJ1-2	.	TRBV13	.	TGTGCCAGTGGGACACAGGGATTGTTTGGCTATGGCTACACCTTC	CASGTQGLFGYGYTF
TRBJ2-2	.	TRBV30	.	TGTGCCTGGAAGGCGAGACAGACGAACACCGGGGAGCTGTTTTTT	CAWKARQTNTGELFF
TRBJ2-6	once	TRBV18	.	TGTGCCAGCCTAGGGCCAGATGGGGCCAACGTCCTGACTTTC	CASLGPDGANVLTF
TRBJ1-1	.	TRBV2	.	TGTGCCATAGGGGGAGGGGGGGCCACTGAAGCTTTCTTT	CAIGGGGATEAFF
TRBJ1-1	few	TRBV20-1	.	TGCAGTGCTTGGACCGCTATTGAAGCTTTCTTT	CSAWTAIEAFF